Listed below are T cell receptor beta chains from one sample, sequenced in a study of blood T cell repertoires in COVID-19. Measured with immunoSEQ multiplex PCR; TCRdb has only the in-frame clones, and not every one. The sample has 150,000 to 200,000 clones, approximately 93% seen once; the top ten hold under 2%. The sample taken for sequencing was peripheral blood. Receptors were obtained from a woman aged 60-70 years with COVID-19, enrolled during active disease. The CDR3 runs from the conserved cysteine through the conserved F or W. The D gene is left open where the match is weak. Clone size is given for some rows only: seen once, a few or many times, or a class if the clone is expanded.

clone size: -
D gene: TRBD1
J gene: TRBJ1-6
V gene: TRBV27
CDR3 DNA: TGTGCCAGCAGTAAACAGGGGATGAGGGGTTCACCCCTCCACTTT
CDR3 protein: CASSKQGMRGSPLHF

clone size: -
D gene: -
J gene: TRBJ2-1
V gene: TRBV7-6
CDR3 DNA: TGTGCCAGCAGCCCCGACAGGTACAATGAGCAGTTCTTC
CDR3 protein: CASSPDRYNEQFF

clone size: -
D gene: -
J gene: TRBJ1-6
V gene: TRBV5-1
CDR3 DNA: TGCGCCAGCAGCTTGGGGCAGGGCTATAATTCACCCCTCCACTTT
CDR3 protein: CASSLGQGYNSPLHF

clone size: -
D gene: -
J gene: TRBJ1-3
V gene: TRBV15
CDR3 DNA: TGTGCCACCAGCAGAGATATAGGAAACACCATATATTTT
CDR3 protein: CATSRDIGNTIYF

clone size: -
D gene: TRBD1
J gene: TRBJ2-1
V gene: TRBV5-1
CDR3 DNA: TGCGCCAGCAGCTTGGTCACAGGGGCGATCTACAATGAGCAGTTCTTC
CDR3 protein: CASSLVTGAIYNEQFF

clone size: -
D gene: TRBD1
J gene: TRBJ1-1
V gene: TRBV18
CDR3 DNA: TGTGCCAGCTCACATAACGGACAGGGCGACACTGAAGCTTTCTTT
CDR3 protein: CASSHNGQGDTEAFF

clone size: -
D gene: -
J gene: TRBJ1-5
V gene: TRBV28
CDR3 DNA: TGTGCCAGCACTCCGACTGGAGGCTACAATCAGCCCCAGCATTTT
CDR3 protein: CASTPTGGYNQPQHF

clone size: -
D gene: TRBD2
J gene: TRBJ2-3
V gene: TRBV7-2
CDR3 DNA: TGTGCCAGCAGCCGGTGGACTAGCGGGGGGGCCCAAGATACGCAGTATTTT
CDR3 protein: CASSRWTSGGAQDTQYF

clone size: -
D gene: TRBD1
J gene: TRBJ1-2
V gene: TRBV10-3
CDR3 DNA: TGTGCCATCAGTGAAGGGGGACAGGGTTTTACCTATGGCTACACCTTC
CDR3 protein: CAISEGGQGFTYGYTF

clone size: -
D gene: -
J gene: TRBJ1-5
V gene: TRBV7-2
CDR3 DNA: TGTGCCAGCAGCTTATGGGGGCTCCAGCCCCAGCATTTT
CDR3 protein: CASSLWGLQPQHF

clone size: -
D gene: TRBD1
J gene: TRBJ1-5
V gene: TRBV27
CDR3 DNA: TGTGCCAGCAGCCAGACAGGGGGCCATAGCAATCAGCCCCAGCATTTT
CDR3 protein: CASSQTGGHSNQPQHF

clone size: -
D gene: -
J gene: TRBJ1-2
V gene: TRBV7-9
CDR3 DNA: TGTGCCAGCAGATCCACAGGGAGGGACTATGGCTACACCTTC
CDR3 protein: CASRSTGRDYGYTF

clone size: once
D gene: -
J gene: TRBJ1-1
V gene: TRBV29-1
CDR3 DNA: TGCAGCGTTGGACGAGGGCAGAGTGAAGCTTTCTTT
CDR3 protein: CSVGRGQSEAFF

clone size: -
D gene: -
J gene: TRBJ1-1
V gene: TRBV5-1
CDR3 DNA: TGCGCCAGCATAGACACACCGAACACTGAAGCTTTCTTT
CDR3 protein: CASIDTPNTEAFF

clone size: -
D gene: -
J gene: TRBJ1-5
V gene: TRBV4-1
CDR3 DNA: TGCGCCAGCAGCCAAGATGCCCTGAGGAGGGGGCCCCAGCATTTT
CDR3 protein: CASSQDALRRGPQHF

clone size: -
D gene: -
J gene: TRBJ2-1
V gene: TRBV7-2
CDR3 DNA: TGTGCCAGCAGCGCGAATATCTTAAGCTCCTACAATGAGCAGTTCTTC
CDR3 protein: CASSANILSSYNEQFF

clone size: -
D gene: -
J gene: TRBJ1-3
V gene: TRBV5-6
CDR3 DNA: TGTGCCAGCAGCTCGACAGGACCCTCTGGAAACACCATATATTTT
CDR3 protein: CASSSTGPSGNTIYF

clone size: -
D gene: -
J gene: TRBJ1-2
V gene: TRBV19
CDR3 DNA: TGTGCCAGTAGGTCGGAGAACCTCCGCTATGGCTACACCTTC
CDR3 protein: CASRSENLRYGYTF

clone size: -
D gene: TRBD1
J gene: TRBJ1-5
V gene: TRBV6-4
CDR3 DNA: TGTGCCAGCAGTGCCGAGGGGACAGGGAATCAGCCCCAGCATTTT
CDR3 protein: CASSAEGTGNQPQHF

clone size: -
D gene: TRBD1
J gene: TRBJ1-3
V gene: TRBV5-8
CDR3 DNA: TGTGCCAGCACCTGGACAGGACGATTTCGTACTTCTGGAAACACCATATATTTT
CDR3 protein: CASTWTGRFRTSGNTIYF

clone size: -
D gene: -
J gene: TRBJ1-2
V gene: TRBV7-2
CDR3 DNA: TGTGCCAGCAAGTGGGGCTGGCCTTTAGCTAACTATGGCTACACCTTC
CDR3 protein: CASKWGWPLANYGYTF

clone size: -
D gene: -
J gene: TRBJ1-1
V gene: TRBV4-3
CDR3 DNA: TGCGCCAGCAGCCAAGAGGGCAGGGCCACTGAAGCTTTCTTT
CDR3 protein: CASSQEGRATEAFF

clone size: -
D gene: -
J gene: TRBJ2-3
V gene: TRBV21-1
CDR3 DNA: TGTGCCAGCAGCAAAGCGCTTAGGGGGCATACGCAGTATTTT
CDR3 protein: CASSKALRGHTQYF

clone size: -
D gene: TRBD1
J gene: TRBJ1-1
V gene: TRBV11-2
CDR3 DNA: TGTGCCAGCAGCTCGACTCTGACAGGGAAGAACACTGAAGCTTTCTTT
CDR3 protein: CASSSTLTGKNTEAFF

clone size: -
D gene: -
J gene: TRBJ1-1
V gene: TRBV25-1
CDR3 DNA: TGTGCCAGCAGTGATTATACAGGGAACACTGAAGCTTTCTTT
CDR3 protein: CASSDYTGNTEAFF

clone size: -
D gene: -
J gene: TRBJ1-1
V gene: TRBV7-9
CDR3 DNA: TGTGCCAGCAGCTTACGACAGTCGACTGAAGCTTTCTTT
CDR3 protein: CASSLRQSTEAFF

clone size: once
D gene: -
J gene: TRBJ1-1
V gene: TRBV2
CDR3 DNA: TGTGCCACCGGGGGATTCCCGACTGAAGCTTTCTTT
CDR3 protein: CATGGFPTEAFF

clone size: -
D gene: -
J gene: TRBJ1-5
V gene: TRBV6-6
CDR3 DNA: TGTGCCAGCAGTTACTATTCCGGTAATCAGCCCCAGCATTTT
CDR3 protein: CASSYYSGNQPQHF

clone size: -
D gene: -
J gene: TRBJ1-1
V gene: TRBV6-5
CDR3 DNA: TGTGCCAGCAGTTACGTCGTAGACACTGAAGCTTTCTTT
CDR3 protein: CASSYVVDTEAFF

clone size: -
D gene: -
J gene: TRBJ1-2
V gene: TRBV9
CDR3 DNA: TGTGCCAGCAGCGTGTTTGGGGCCGGAGGCTACACCTTC
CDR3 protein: CASSVFGAGGYTF

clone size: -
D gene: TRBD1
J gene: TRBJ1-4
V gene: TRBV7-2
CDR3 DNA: TGTGCCAGCAGCCCTCAGGGGGGTTATAATGAAAAACTGTTTTTT
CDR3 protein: CASSPQGGYNEKLFF

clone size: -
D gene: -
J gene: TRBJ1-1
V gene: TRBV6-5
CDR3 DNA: TGTGCCAGCAACTGGAGGAACACTGAAGCTTTCTTT
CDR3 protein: CASNWRNTEAFF

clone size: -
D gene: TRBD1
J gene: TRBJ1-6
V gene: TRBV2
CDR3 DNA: TGTGCCAGCAGTGAGGGACAGGCAAATTCACCCCTCCACTTT
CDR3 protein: CASSEGQANSPLHF

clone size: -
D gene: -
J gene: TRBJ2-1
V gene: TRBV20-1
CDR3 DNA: TGCAGTGCTAGTTTTAACTATGAGCAGTTCTTC
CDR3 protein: CSASFNYEQFF

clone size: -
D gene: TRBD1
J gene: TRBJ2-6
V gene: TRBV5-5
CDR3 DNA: TGTGCCAGCAACCGACAGGGGATCTCTGGGGCCAACGTCCTGACTTTC
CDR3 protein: CASNRQGISGANVLTF

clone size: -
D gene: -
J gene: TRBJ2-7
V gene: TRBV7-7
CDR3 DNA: TGTGCTAGCAGCTTCAGGGGCTCCTACGAGCAGTACTTC
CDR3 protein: CASSFRGSYEQYF

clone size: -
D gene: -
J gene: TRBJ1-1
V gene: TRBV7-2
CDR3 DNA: TGTGCCAGCAGCTTAAGTTACATCGCTGAAGCTTTCTTT
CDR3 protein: CASSLSYIAEAFF